This T cell receptor beta chain emerged from a study of cytomegalovirus exposure and HLA in healthy donors. PCR amplification relied on 60 Vbeta primers (plus 13 Jbeta primers). The assay was immunoSEQ multiplex PCR, and TCRdb's table has in-frame clones only and misses some. Of around 140,000 clones in the sample, roughly 10% were seen once. The donors, nominally healthy at sampling, likely had unrecorded immune exposures. Sequencing was performed on PBMCs. This receptor was obtained from a man between 45 and 60 years old in good health and CMV-seronegative.

The CDR3 DNA follows: TGTGCCAGCAGTTCGACTAGCGGGGGATACAATGAGCAGTTCTTC. Protein: CASSSTSGGYNEQFF. The V and J genes are TRBV9 and TRBJ2-1; 12 nucleotides align to TRBD2. Trimming cost V 5 bases and J 4 bases; bases outside gene matches: 4. Germline CDR1 and CDR2: SGDLS and YYNGEE. The CDR3 runs to 15 residues.